In its sample, the clone carrying this T cell receptor beta chain was seen a few times. Its specificity is unknown. The sample comes from a study of somatic mutations in cytotoxic T cells in rheumatoid arthritis. Study-wide background: Patient blood (over 28 ml EDTA) was collected right after diagnosis, preceding any treatment. Study results and limitations: Age-matched healthy controls and rheumatoid arthritis patients had CD8+ T-cell clonality that did not differ significantly.

The authors' processing: Matches were rare between published virus-specific TCRB sequences and patient CD8+ clones exceeding 1%. The repertoire was sequenced with immunoSEQ multiplex PCR; TCRdb's copy has only in-frame clones and lacks some. V and J calls and clone size are copied from that table; D and trimming were computed from the DNA. The table has approximately 18,000 clones, 65% to 80% seen once. Germline V gives CDR1 MGHDK, CDR2 SYGVNS. Trimming cost V 1 base and J 3 bases; bases outside gene matches: 14. The CDR3 length is 18 residues. Sequencing input: CD8+ T cells sorted from blood. V gene TRBV25-1 combines with J gene TRBJ2-7; 8 nucleotides line up with TRBD1. The TCR originated in an adult with rheumatoid arthritis. CDR3 sequence reads: CASSEFMGPGQVCYEQYF. The CDR3 DNA reads TGTGCCAGCAGTGAATTTATGGGACCGGGACAGGTGTGCTACGAGCAGTACTTC.